This T cell receptor beta chain was identified in a study of response to subunit inactivated influenza vaccine. Findings and caveats of the study: After each seasonal influenza vaccination, few new T cells are recruited, the authors suggested.

TCRdb re-derived calls from the RT-PCR reads in MiXCR, one entry per CDR3 protein. This sample has around 320,000 distinct CDR3 sequences; roughly 22% occur once, and the top ten carry 9% to 12%. The CDR3 extends over 16 amino acids. Between the trimmed V and J ends, which lost 6 bases and 0 bases, there was a span of 12 bases. Germline-derived CDR1 and CDR2 are MNHEY and SVGEGT. This clonotype appeared many times. Its antigen is not known. This sequence originates from a man in his fifties or sixties who received an inactivated influenza vaccine. Specimen: PBMCs from blood, collected around 22 months after vaccination. The gene calls are TRBV6-2 or TRBV6-3 and TRBJ1-6; D is undetermined. CDR3: CASRPDPSSYNSPLHF. CDR3 DNA: TGTGCCAGCAGACCAGACCCGAGCTCCTATAATTCACCCCTCCACTTT.